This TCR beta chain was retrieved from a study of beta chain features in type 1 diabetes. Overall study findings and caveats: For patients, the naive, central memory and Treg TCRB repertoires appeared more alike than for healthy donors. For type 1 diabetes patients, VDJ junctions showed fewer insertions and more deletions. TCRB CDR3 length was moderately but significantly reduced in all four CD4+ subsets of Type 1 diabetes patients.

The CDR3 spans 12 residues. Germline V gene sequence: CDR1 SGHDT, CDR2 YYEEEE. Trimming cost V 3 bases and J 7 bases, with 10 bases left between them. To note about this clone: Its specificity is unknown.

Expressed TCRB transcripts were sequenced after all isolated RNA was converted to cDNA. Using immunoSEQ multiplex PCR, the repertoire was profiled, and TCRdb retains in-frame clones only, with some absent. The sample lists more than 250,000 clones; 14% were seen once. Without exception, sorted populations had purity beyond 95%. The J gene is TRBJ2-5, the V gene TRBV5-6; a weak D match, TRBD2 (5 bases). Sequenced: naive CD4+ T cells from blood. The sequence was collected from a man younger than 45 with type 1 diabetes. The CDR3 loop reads CASSSTSWTQYF. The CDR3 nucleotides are TGTGCCAGCAGCTCCACTAGTTGGACCCAGTACTTC.